This T cell receptor beta chain was recorded in a study of siplizumab effects on memory and regulatory T cells. Losses at the gene ends were 7 bases for V and 1 base for J; bases not matched to a gene: 13. The germline V gene has CDR1 SQVTM and CDR2 ANQGSEA. The CDR3 runs to 16 residues. Whole-study results and caveats: Siplizumab brought about a significant reduction in alloreactive sequences traceable to unstimulated CD4+ memory cells. Tregs that proliferated in siplizumab cultures did not have their suppressive function confirmed. The apparent diversity of naive T cells exceeded that of memory cells, and naive T cells seemed to make a major contribution to the alloresponse. Mapping to unstimulated subsets was achieved for only a minor fraction of alloreactive clones.

Produced via immunoSEQ multiplex PCR; TCRdb's table is partial and in-frame only. Of approximately 94,000 clones in the sample, about 95% were seen once. With respect to this clone: Antigen specificity is unknown.

What was sequenced was non-Treg CD4+ T cells sorted from blood. The TCR sequence derives from a human donor in good health. This chain links TRBV29-1 with TRBJ2-1, with 7 bases lining up with TRBD2. The CDR3 spells CSGTLGSGNSYNEQFF. CDR3 in DNA: TGCAGCGGGACTTTGGGCAGCGGGAATTCCTACAATGAGCAGTTCTTC.